The 27 T cell receptor beta chains reported below all come from one sample, sequenced in a study of blood T cell repertoires in COVID-19. Clones were sequenced by immunoSEQ multiplex PCR, and TCRdb holds only the in-frame ones, with some missing. Of about 47,000 clones listed, 83% are singletons. Sequenced: peripheral blood. These receptors all stem from a man aged 55 to 69 with active COVID-19.

This clone has just a few counts. The rearrangement joins TRBV5-1 to TRBJ2-2; TRBD1 matches 10 bases. This CDR3 comprises 17 residues. The V gene end was trimmed by 2 bases and the J gene end by 6 bases; junction bases not matched to a gene: 10. Germline lookup yields CDR1 SGHRS and CDR2 YFSETQ. The CDR3 DNA reads TGCGCCAGCAGCTTCAAGACAGGGGGCGCGCAATCCGGGGAGCTGTTTTTT. Encoded protein: CASSFKTGGAQSGELFF.

The chain is built from TRBV6-6 and TRBJ1-6; no clear D. Trimming cost V 2 bases and J 4 bases, with 12 bases left between them. Germline V gives CDR1 MNHNY, CDR2 SVGAGI (reference sequence). This CDR3 comprises 16 residues. Written as DNA, the CDR3 is TGTGCCAGCAGTTACCGGGTGTTGGATTATAATTCACCCCTCCACTTT. Translating gives CASSYRVLDYNSPLHF.

The genes are TRBV19 and TRBJ2-3, with 10 bases aligning to TRBD1. The CDR3 sequence is 19 residues long. V gave up 7 bases and J gave up 6 bases; unmatched junction bases: 22. In germline, CDR1 is LNHDA, CDR2 SQIVND (reference sequence). CDR3 loop: CASNTPRDRGFLDRDTQYF. CDR3 nucleotides: TGTGCCAGTAACACCCCCCGGGACAGGGGTTTTTTGGATCGGGATACGCAGTATTTT.

This clone was counted a few times. This chain connects TRBV7-8 to TRBJ2-7, with 10 bases identical to TRBD1. The CDR3 runs to 15 residues. With V trimmed by 1 base and J by 4 bases, 4 bases remained unmatched. The germline CDR1 and CDR2 sequences are SGHVS and FQNEAQ. The CDR3 loop is CASSLGGQGLYEQYF. CDR3 coding DNA: TGTGCCAGCAGCTTAGGGGGACAGGGGTTGTACGAGCAGTACTTC.

This CDR3 reads CASARNRGRQPQHF. The CDR3, as DNA: TGTGCCAGTGCCCGAAACAGGGGGAGACAGCCCCAGCATTTT. The rearrangement uses TRBV6-5 and TRBJ1-5, with 8 positions matching TRBD1. CDR1 and CDR2 from the germline V gene are MNHEY and SVGAGI. The CDR3 has 14 amino acids. V lost 9 bases to trimming and J lost 7 bases; unmatched junction nucleotides: 11.

This rearrangement joins TRBV6-5 to TRBJ1-1, with D possibly TRBD1 on 6 matching bases. This CDR3 has 15 residues. The V end lost 7 bases, the J end lost 0 bases, and 15 bases lay between the germline ends. The V gene's germline CDR1 is MNHEY and CDR2 SVGAGI. Here the CDR3 reads CASKSTQGMNTEAFF. CDR3 in DNA: TGTGCCAGCAAGTCTACACAGGGCATGAACACTGAAGCTTTCTTT.

This rearrangement joins TRBV28 to TRBJ1-2; D gene uncertain. The CDR3 totals 12 residues. V lost 3 bases and J lost 2, with 4 bases in between. Germline CDR1 and CDR2: MDHEN and SYDVKM. CDR3 nucleotides: TGTGCCAGCAGTTTCTTGAACTATGGCTACACCTTC. As protein: CASSFLNYGYTF.

The CDR3 region has the DNA TGTGCCAGCAGCTTAGTCGAAAAACCCCTCCGGGGCTACACCTTC. Its translation is CASSLVEKPLRGYTF. The V and J genes are TRBV7-9 and TRBJ1-2; D is unclear. From germline, CDR1 is SEHNR and CDR2 FQNEAQ (reference sequence). Trimming took off 1 base at V and 8 bases at J, with 17 bases between the two ends. The length of the CDR3 is 15 residues. The variable domain in full, completed from reference TRBV7-9 and TRBJ1-2, reads DTGVSQNPRHKITKRGQNVTFRCDPISEHNRLYWYRQTLGQGPEFLTYFQNEAQLEKSRLLSDRFSAERPKGSFSTLEIQRTEQGDSAMYLCASSLVEKPLRGYTFGSGTRLTVV.

This clone ranks as medium-sized. V and J are TRBV19 and TRBJ1-5; tentatively, D is TRBD1 (6 bases). Germline V gene sequence: CDR1 LNHDA, CDR2 SQIVND (reference sequence). The ends were cut back, 6 bases at V and 6 bases at J, with 15 bases in the middle. This CDR3 region has 14 residues. The CDR3 region is CASSTQGFGQPQHF. CDR3 sequence (DNA): TGTGCCAGTAGCACACAGGGTTTCGGTCAGCCCCAGCATTTT.

The chain combines TRBV7-2 with TRBJ2-1; 8 bases map to TRBD2. Germline values: CDR1 SGHTA, CDR2 FQGNSA. The CDR3 runs 14 residues. V lost 2 bases, J lost 7 bases, and 4 bases stayed unmatched. DNA for the CDR3: TGTGCCAGCAGCTTATATCGCGGGGGGAATGAGCAGTTCTTC. Residues: CASSLYRGGNEQFF.

The chain combines TRBV12-2 with TRBJ2-7; the D call TRBD2 from the table was never checked on the DNA. TRBV12-2 corresponds to a pseudogene. The CDR3 is 9 amino acids. The CDR3 nucleotides read TGTGCAAGTCGCTCCTGCCGGTTCTTC. It translates to CASRSCRFF.

V gene TRBV7-2 combines with J gene TRBJ2-7; a possible D gene is TRBD1 (6 bases). This CDR3 has 13 residues. Per the germline V gene, CDR1 is SGHTA and CDR2 is FQGNSA. Deletions cut 3 bases from V and 4 bases from J, with 10 bases between. The CDR3 nucleotides read TGTGCCAGCAGCTTCACAGGGCCATACGAGCAGTACTTC. Translation: CASSFTGPYEQYF. Based on the CDR3 plus reference TRBV7-2 and TRBJ2-7, the full variable domain is GAGVSQSPSNKVTEKGKDVELRCDPISGHTALYWYRQSLGQGLEFLIYFQGNSAPDKSGLPSDRFSAERTGGSVSTLTIQRTQQEDSAVYLCASSFTGPYEQYFGPGTRLTVT.

In regard to this clone: The sample carries other DNA sequences with the same CDR3. The J gene is TRBJ2-7, the V gene TRBV19; tentative D call: TRBD1 (6 bases). The CDR3 spans 15 residues. V was trimmed by 4 bases and J by 3 bases, leaving 16 bases between them. Per germline, CDR1 LNHDA and CDR2 SQIVND (reference sequence). CDR3: CASSTQGGGRYEQYF. The CDR3 DNA sequence: TGTGCCAGTAGTACCCAGGGTGGGGGCCGCTACGAGCAGTACTTC.

J is TRBJ2-7 and V is TRBV7-9; tentative D call: TRBD2 (5 bases). Trimming cost V 1 base and J 3 bases, with 13 bases left between them. The germline gives CDR1 SEHNR, CDR2 FQNEAQ (reference sequence). The CDR3 sequence is 15 residues long. This CDR3 reads CASSLEFGVGYEQYF. CDR3 nucleotides: TGTGCCAGCAGCTTAGAATTCGGGGTAGGCTACGAGCAGTACTTC.

This chain uses TRBV11-2 with TRBJ2-2; D ambiguous. V dropped 5 bases and J dropped 0 bases, with 4 bases sitting between them. Per germline, CDR1 SGHAT and CDR2 FQNNGV. The CDR3 extends over 13 amino acids. The CDR3 region is CASSPSNTGELFF. The CDR3 DNA follows: TGTGCCAGCAGCCCCTCGAACACCGGGGAGCTGTTTTTT.

The chain combines TRBV30 with TRBJ2-1; 7 nucleotides line up with TRBD2. This CDR3 spans 15 amino acids. V lost 0 bases and J lost 8; bases outside the gene matches: 10. Per the germline V gene, CDR1 is GTSNPN and CDR2 is SVGIG (reference sequence). CDR3 in amino acids: CAWSVRVGGRDEQFF. The CDR3 DNA follows: TGTGCCTGGAGTGTACGTGTCGGGGGGAGGGATGAGCAGTTCTTC. Variable domain in full (rest from reference TRBV30 and TRBJ2-1): SQTIHQWPATLVQPVGSPLSLECTVEGTSNPNLYWYRQAAGRGLQLLFYSVGIGQISSEVPQNLSASRPQDRQFILSSKKLLLSDSGFYLCAWSVRVGGRDEQFFGPGTRLTVL.

The rearrangement joins TRBV3-1 (or the pseudogene TRBV3-2) to TRBJ1-3, with D perhaps TRBD1 (5 bases). Germline values: CDR1 LGHDT, CDR2 YNNKEL (reference sequence). Deletions cut 0 bases from V and 2 bases from J, with 11 bases between. The CDR3 sequence is 16 residues long. Written as DNA, the CDR3 is TGTGCCAGCAGCCAAGATACGGGGGGTACTGGAAACACCATATATTTT. As protein: CASSQDTGGTGNTIYF.

The CDR3 nucleotides are TGTGCCAGCAGCCTCCTACAGGGGTTAGGCACTGAAGCTTTCTTT. This gives the protein CASSLLQGLGTEAFF. The chain employs TRBV5-4 and TRBJ1-1, with 7 bases that match TRBD1. In germline, CDR1 is SGHNT, CDR2 YYREEE (reference sequence). The CDR3 contains 15 residues. V shed 4 bases and J 4 bases; nucleotides not matched to a gene: 10.

The chain joins TRBV6-4 to TRBJ2-7; D unclear. Germline CDR1 is MRHNA and CDR2 is SNTAGT. The V gene lost 0 bases and the J gene lost 0 bases, with 6 bases spanning the gap. The CDR3 length is 14 residues. CDR3: CASSDSAPSYEQYF. The CDR3 nucleotides read TGTGCCAGCAGTGACTCGGCTCCCTCCTACGAGCAGTACTTC.

The gene calls are TRBV19 and TRBJ2-1; 10 bases fit TRBD2. Per germline, CDR1 LNHDA and CDR2 SQIVND (reference sequence). There are 14 residues in the CDR3. The trim removed 4 bases at V and 8 bases at J, leaving 5 bases unmatched. The chain's CDR3 is CASSRGLALDEQFF. The CDR3, as DNA: TGTGCCAGTAGTAGGGGACTAGCGCTCGATGAGCAGTTCTTC. The full variable domain, rest sourced from reference TRBV19 and TRBJ2-1, is DGGITQSPKYLFRKEGQNVTLSCEQNLNHDAMYWYRQDPGQGLRLIYYSQIVNDFQKGDIAEGYSVSREKKESFPLTVTSAQKNPTAFYLCASSRGLALDEQFFGPGTRLTVL.

The CDR3 nucleotides read TGTGCCAGCAGCGACGGCTATGGCTACACCTTC. Translation: CASSDGYGYTF. The chain uses TRBV9 and TRBJ1-2, with D hard to call. This CDR3 comprises 11 residues. Germline CDR1 reads SGDLS; CDR2 reads YYNGEE. V was clipped by 3 bases and J by 4 bases, with 4 bases between them.

The genes are TRBV18 and TRBJ1-2; D may be TRBD1 (5 bases). Trimming shortened V by 3 bases and J by 0 bases, and 5 bases separated the two germline ends. Germline V gives CDR1 KGHSH, CDR2 LQKENI. The CDR3 has 13 residues. The chain's CDR3 is CASSPGPNYGYTF. The CDR3 nucleotides are TGTGCCAGCTCACCGGGGCCTAACTATGGCTACACCTTC.

The chain carries TRBV19 and TRBJ2-7; 11 nucleotides line up with TRBD1. The germline V gene encodes CDR1 LNHDA and CDR2 SQIVND (reference sequence). After removal of 5 bases from V and 4 bases from J, the junction contained 4 bases not matched to a gene. This CDR3 is 14 amino acids long. In nucleotides, the CDR3 is TGTGCCAGTAGTCTAGGACAGGGGGCTTACGAGCAGTACTTC. Protein sequence: CASSLGQGAYEQYF.

The chain links TRBV5-1 to TRBJ2-1, with a possible D match to TRBD1 (6 bases). V was trimmed by 0 bases and J by 5 bases, leaving 12 bases between them. The length of the CDR3 is 15 residues. Germline CDR1 SGHRS, CDR2 YFSETQ. This chain's CDR3 is CASSLEYREDNEQFF. CDR3 DNA sequence: TGCGCCAGCAGCTTGGAGTACAGGGAAGACAATGAGCAGTTCTTC.

V usage is TRBV7-3 and J usage is TRBJ2-1; 10 bases map to TRBD2. After removal of 5 bases from V and 7 bases from J, the junction contained 14 bases not matched to a gene. CDR1 and CDR2 from the germline V gene are SGHTA and FQGTGA. The CDR3 totals 17 residues. CDR3 region: CASSPGPASGSSNEQFF. The CDR3, as DNA: TGTGCCAGCAGCCCCGGCCCGGCTAGCGGGAGTAGTAATGAGCAGTTCTTC.

This clone was seen just once. The chain uses TRBV5-1 and TRBJ2-1; 15 positions match TRBD2. The V gene's germline CDR1 is SGHRS and CDR2 YFSETQ. The V gene end was trimmed by 3 bases and the J gene end by 7 bases; junction bases not matched to a gene: 11. This CDR3 is 18 amino acids long. CDR3: CASSSSWTSGRAGNEQFF. DNA of the CDR3: TGCGCCAGCAGCTCCTCGTGGACTAGCGGGAGGGCCGGGAATGAGCAGTTCTTC.

This clone appeared once. The genes are TRBV6-5 and TRBJ1-1; 8 bases match TRBD1. The CDR3 covers 14 residues. The V and J ends lost 7 bases and 1 base, in that order; junction bases with no gene match: 5. Germline CDR1 reads MNHEY; CDR2 reads SVGAGI. This CDR3 reads CASNHGQGNTEAFF. The DNA of the CDR3 is TGTGCCAGCAACCATGGACAGGGGAACACTGAAGCTTTCTTT.